These 18 T cell receptor beta chains originate from one sample sequenced in a study of neoadjuvant nivolumab and ipilimumab in lung cancer (dated by TCRdb to about 2020). Preparation of the library involved the immunoSEQ multiplex PCR assay. Held by TCRdb, this immuneACCESS table contains in-frame sequences only and omits some clones. Under half of the omission traces to an unresolved V gene where checked; the cause of the rest is unknown. The sample yields tens of thousands of clones; 90% were counted once. Around 5.1% of the sample goes to the ten largest clones. In light of the paper, this sample's time point label describes: at surgical resection after neoadjuvant nivolumab +/- ipilimumab. The specimen comprised peripheral blood, sampled after neoadjuvant nivolumab, alone or with ipilimumab, at or shortly before surgery. These receptors all come from an adult with non-small cell lung cancer.

The chain joins TRBV10-2 to TRBJ1-2; the match to TRBD1 covers 10 bases. V gave up 3 bases and J gave up 8 bases; unmatched junction bases: 9. The CDR3 covers 15 residues. Germline loops: CDR1 WSHSY, CDR2 SAAADI. This chain's CDR3 is CASSDRTGGVEGYTF. CDR3 coding DNA: TGCGCCAGCAGTGATAGGACAGGGGGAGTCGAAGGCTACACCTTC.

The rearrangement uses TRBV14 and TRBJ2-6; D is possibly TRBD1 or TRBD2 (6 bases each). CDR3 size: 17 residues. The germline V gene has CDR1 SGHDN and CDR2 FVKESK. Trimming removed 0 bases from V and 1 base from J, with 10 bases in between. In DNA form, the CDR3 reads TGTGCCAGCAGCCAAGATAGGGGGACTTCTGGGGCCAACGTCCTGACTTTC. As protein: CASSQDRGTSGANVLTF. The full variable domain, rest sourced from reference TRBV14 and TRBJ2-6, is EAGVTQFPSHSVIEKGQTVTLRCDPISGHDNLYWYRRVMGKEIKFLLHFVKESKQDESGMPNNRFLAERTGGTYSTLKVQPAELEDSGVYFCASSQDRGTSGANVLTFGAGSRLTVL.

This chain links TRBV7-8 with TRBJ2-1; D is unresolved. The CDR3 spans 15 residues. CDR1 and CDR2 (germline): SGHVS, FQNEAQ. Trimming took off 3 bases at V and 4 bases at J, with 13 bases between the two ends. The CDR3 bases are TGTGCCAGCAGCTTTAGAAGGCCTGATTACAATGAGCAGTTCTTC. Amino acids: CASSFRRPDYNEQFF.

The gene calls are TRBV18 and TRBJ1-1; D gene uncertain. The CDR3 spans 13 residues. Between the trimmed V and J ends, which lost 5 bases and 0 bases, there was a span of 7 bases. The V gene's germline CDR1 is KGHSH and CDR2 LQKENI. DNA for the CDR3: TGTGCCAGCTCATCCGACATGAACACTGAAGCTTTCTTT. Its protein is CASSSDMNTEAFF.

The gene calls are TRBV7-9 and TRBJ2-5, with D hard to call. CDR1 and CDR2 from the germline V gene are SEHNR and FQNEAQ (reference sequence). CDR3 length: 13 residues. V was trimmed by 3 bases and J by 2 bases, leaving 7 bases between them. In DNA, the CDR3 is TGTGCCAGCAGCTTTTCACAGCAAGAGACCCAGTACTTC. Translated, it gives CASSFSQQETQYF. Supplemented by reference TRBV7-9 and TRBJ2-5, the full variable domain reads DTGVSQNPRHKITKRGQNVTFRCDPISEHNRLYWYRQTLGQGPEFLTYFQNEAQLEKSRLLSDRFSAERPKGSFSTLEIQRTEQGDSAMYLCASSFSQQETQYFGPGTRLLVL.

The chain combines TRBV10-3 with TRBJ2-7; TRBD1 is a possible D gene (7 bases). Trimming removed 0 bases at V and 5 bases at J, with 14 bases between. Per germline, CDR1 ENHRY and CDR2 SYGVKD. CDR3 length equals 15 residues. CDR3 in amino acids: CAISESGGAGNEQYF. CDR3 nucleotides: TGTGCCATCAGTGAGTCAGGGGGCGCGGGAAACGAGCAGTACTTC.

V usage is TRBV6-5 and J usage is TRBJ2-1, with 9 bases that match TRBD1. The CDR3 covers 16 residues. Trimming removed 2 bases from V and 2 bases from J; junction bases left unmatched: 4. Germline CDR1 and CDR2: MNHEY and SVGAGI. In DNA, the CDR3 is TGTGCCAGCAGTTACGGGGGACAGGGAACCTACAATGAGCAGTTCTTC. It yields the protein CASSYGGQGTYNEQFF.

V usage is TRBV2 and J usage is TRBJ1-4; D is unclear. V shed 6 bases and J shed 4 bases, with 12 bases lying between them. The CDR3 has 14 amino acids. Germline V gene data show CDR1 as SNHLY and CDR2 as FYNNEI. In DNA, the CDR3 is TGTGCCAGCAGACGCACAAAGGATAATGAAAAACTGTTTTTT. It codes for CASRRTKDNEKLFF.

The J gene is TRBJ2-7, the V gene TRBV11-2, with no clear D. The CDR3 has 13 amino acids. The germline V gene encodes CDR1 SGHAT and CDR2 FQNNGV. V lost 0 bases and J 5 bases, leaving 8 bases between the germline ends. Here the CDR3 reads CASSLDIGDEQYF. CDR3 coding DNA: TGTGCCAGCAGCTTAGATATCGGAGACGAGCAGTACTTC.

This sequence joins TRBV19 and TRBJ1-4, with D perhaps TRBD1 (6 bases). The V end was cut by 3 bases, the J end by 0 bases, with 14 bases between. Germline lookup yields CDR1 LNHDA and CDR2 SQIVND (reference sequence). CDR3 length: 17 amino acids. The CDR3, as DNA: TGTGCCAGTAGTATCAGGACAGAATTATCAACTAATGAAAAACTGTTTTTT. This gives the protein CASSIRTELSTNEKLFF. The full variable domain, rest sourced from reference TRBV19 and TRBJ1-4, is DGGITQSPKYLFRKEGQNVTLSCEQNLNHDAMYWYRQDPGQGLRLIYYSQIVNDFQKGDIAEGYSVSREKKESFPLTVTSAQKNPTAFYLCASSIRTELSTNEKLFFGSGTQLSVL.

This clone appeared once. The rearrangement uses TRBV4-2 and TRBJ2-2, with D unclear. CDR3 length equals 16 residues. Trimming left V 0 bases short and J 1 base short, with 9 bases between. Germline CDR1 is LGHNA and CDR2 is YNFKEQ. CDR3 DNA: TGTGCCAGCAGCCAAGATAACAGTAGGAACACCGGGGAGCTGTTTTTT. This translates into CASSQDNSRNTGELFF.

The genes are TRBV6-5 and TRBJ2-5, with D possibly matching TRBD2 (5 bases). Germline CDR1 reads MNHEY; CDR2 reads SVGAGI. V lost 6 bases, J lost 5 bases, and 10 bases lay in between. The CDR3 length is 12 residues. The CDR3 DNA sequence: TGTGCCAGCAGCCCGGGGTGGGAGACCCAGTACTTC. It encodes CASSPGWETQYF.

The V call is TRBV5-1, the J call TRBJ1-1; TRBD1 is a possible D gene (6 bases). Germline V gene lookup returns CDR1 SGHRS and CDR2 YFSETQ. The CDR3 covers 17 residues. V dropped 1 base and J dropped 3 bases, with 19 bases sitting between them. CDR3 in amino acids: CASSLLFGTYRDTEAFF. CDR3 DNA: TGCGCCAGCAGCTTGTTGTTTGGGACATATAGGGACACTGAAGCTTTCTTT.

The V call is TRBV7-8, the J call TRBJ2-7; 7 positions agree with TRBD1. This CDR3 is 15 amino acids long. Germline V lookup: CDR1 SGHVS, CDR2 FQNEAQ. The junction had 13 bases not matched to a gene; V was cut back by 5 bases and J by 6 bases. CDR3 nucleotide sequence: TGTGCCAGCAGCCCGCGACAGGGCCAAAGGGGCGAGCAGTACTTC. This codes for CASSPRQGQRGEQYF.

This clone is a singleton in its sample. This sequence joins TRBV7-6 and TRBJ2-7, with 9 bases matching TRBD1. CDR1 and CDR2 (germline): SGHVS, FNYEAQ. With V trimmed by 5 bases and J by 3 bases, 14 bases remained unmatched. The CDR3 extends over 17 amino acids. CDR3 in amino acids: CASSQPRDRAGVYEQYF. In DNA form, the CDR3 reads TGTGCCAGCAGCCAACCACGGGACAGGGCGGGGGTCTACGAGCAGTACTTC.

The gene calls are TRBV5-6 and TRBJ2-7, with unresolved D. V lost 9 bases, J lost 0 bases, and 7 bases lay in between. This CDR3 spans 11 amino acids. The germline gives CDR1 SGHDT, CDR2 YYEEEE. CDR3 residues: CATPSSYEQYF. CDR3 in DNA: TGTGCCACCCCGAGCTCCTACGAGCAGTACTTC.

The gene calls are TRBV7-6 and TRBJ2-7; weak D call: TRBD1 (6 bases). The ends were cut back, 1 base at V and 2 bases at J, with 12 bases in the middle. Germline V gene sequence: CDR1 SGHVS, CDR2 FNYEAQ. The CDR3 sequence is 15 residues long. This CDR3 is CASSLDPDRTYEQYF. The CDR3 region has the DNA TGTGCCAGCAGCTTAGACCCTGACAGGACCTACGAGCAGTACTTC.

The V call is TRBV29-1, the J call TRBJ1-3; D is ambiguous. CDR1 SQVTM and CDR2 ANQGSEA come from the germline V gene. There are 11 residues in the CDR3. The V end was cut by 3 bases, the J end by 4 bases, with 4 bases between. The CDR3 region has the DNA TGCAGCGTTGAGGCGGGAAACACCATATATTTT. Encoded protein: CSVEAGNTIYF.